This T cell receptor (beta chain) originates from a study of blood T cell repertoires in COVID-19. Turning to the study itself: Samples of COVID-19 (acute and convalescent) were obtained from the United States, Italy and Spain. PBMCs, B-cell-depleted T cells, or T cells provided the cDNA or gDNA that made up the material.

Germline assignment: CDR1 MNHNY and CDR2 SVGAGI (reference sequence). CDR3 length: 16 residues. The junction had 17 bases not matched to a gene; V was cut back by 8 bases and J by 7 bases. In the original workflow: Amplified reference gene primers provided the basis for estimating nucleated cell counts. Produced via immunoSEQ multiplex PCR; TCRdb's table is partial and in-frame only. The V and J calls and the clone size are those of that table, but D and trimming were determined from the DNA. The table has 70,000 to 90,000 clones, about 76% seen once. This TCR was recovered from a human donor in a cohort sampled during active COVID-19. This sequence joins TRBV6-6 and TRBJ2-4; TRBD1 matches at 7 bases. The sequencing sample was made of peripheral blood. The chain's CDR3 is CASQPRDSLWANIQYF. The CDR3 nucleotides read TGTGCCAGCCAACCCCGGGACAGCTTGTGGGCTAACATTCAGTACTTC.